The present entry profiles one T cell receptor beta chain with its context. The antigen it recognizes is unknown. One base away there is no much larger clone; base qualities are not given. Per the germline V gene, ENHRY is the CDR1 and SYGVKD is the CDR2. V is clipped by 3 bases and J by 0 bases, and the sequence between their germline boundaries is 15 bases long. The CDR3 runs 16 residues from the cysteine to the phenylalanine. Of the read, only the CDR3 DNA is kept; its 48 bases are in frame from base 1. This sample was taken from a study of blood T cell repertoires in COVID-19 (dated by TCRdb to between 2020 and 2021). Background on the whole study: Samples covering the acute and convalescent phases of COVID-19 were provided by collaborators in the United States, Italy and Spain. The material from the prospective study consisted of cDNA or gDNA derived from T cells, B-cell-depleted T cells, or PBMCs. Subjects who had been exposed to COVID-19, were actively infected with it, or had recovered from it provided the deeply sampled blood TCRbeta repertoires that made up the dataset. A freely available public database, intended as a resource for researchers studying the immune response to SARS-CoV-2, is where the repertoires were released. Samples came from the ongoing ImmuneRACE study (first 160 participants) plus 1,254 subjects from 6 global collaborators. Nearly every sample came with metadata listing a de-identified subject ID, COVID-19 status, age in years and sex. Where HLA class I and class II types were available, the types were taken from metadata supplied by the sample provider, not from assay-based typing. The paper as a whole reports these results and caveats: Clinical and demographic metadata were provided uncurated, with the amount varying by source and participant.

One collaborating source in Seattle enrolled patients during active infection and followed them longitudinally through the course of disease. Collaborating institutions collected whole blood in K2EDTA tubes following their own protocols. For TCRbeta analysis, collaborators shipped samples in one of three forms: frozen whole blood, isolated PBMCs, or DNA extracted from either of those sample types. TCRbeta CDR3 regions were amplified from genomic DNA by means of the immunoSEQ Assay, a bias-controlled multiplex PCR. The authors' pipeline ran thus. Nucleated cell counts per sample were estimated from amplification of reference gene primers within the assay. Sequence reads were collapsed and filtered to measure the absolute abundance of every unique TCRbeta CDR3 rearrangement. Productive Simpson clonality was computed per sample as the square root of Simpson's diversity index over productive rearrangements. Here the immuneACCESS table is served through TCRdb, limited to in-frame sequences with V and J called. Missing clones are a known gap in these copies; in checked studies unresolved V genes cover under half, and the rest lacks a known reason. That table supplies the V and J calls and clone size; D and trimming were determined from the DNA. Here the sample has some 72,000 clones; 65% to 85% occur a single time. Jointly, the top ten make up 9.5% to 15% of the sample.

The chain uses TRBV10-3 and TRBJ2-7; the D gene is unclear. This TCR was sampled from a middle-aged man with COVID-19, enrolled during active disease. The source material was peripheral blood. The sequenced DNA is TGTGCCATCAGTGATTCCCGGCAGGCGAGCTCCTACGAGCAGTACTTC. Its product reads: CAISDSRQASSYEQYF.